This T cell receptor (beta chain) is from a study of Ad26.COV2.S vaccination and SARS-CoV-2 variants. Study as a whole: The authors gave Ad26.COV2.S intramuscularly, either once or twice 56 days apart.

The ends lost 4 bases at V and 7 bases at J; junction bases unmatched: 13. The germline CDR1 and CDR2 sequences are SGHRS and YFSETQ. The CDR3 extends over 16 amino acids. Treatment noted: some 19 received Ad26.COV2.S at low or high dose, single or two shots; several received placebo; per-sample allocation not given. All samples were drawn on day 63, counting from the first vaccine or placebo injection. Sequencing used immunoSEQ multiplex PCR; TCRdb keeps in-frame clones, though not all of them. This table has roughly 320,000 clones, around 84% appearing once. Sequenced here: peripheral blood, sampled in a trial of Ad26.COV2.S vaccine versus placebo. This chain connects TRBV5-1 to TRBJ1-4, with 7 bases aligning to TRBD1. The clonotype comes from a person aged 18-60 years who received the Ad26.COV2.S COVID-19 vaccine or a placebo. The CDR3 DNA sequence: TGCGCCAGCAGCAATACAGGGGTAGATGAATCTGAAAAACTGTTTTTT. As protein: CASSNTGVDESEKLFF.